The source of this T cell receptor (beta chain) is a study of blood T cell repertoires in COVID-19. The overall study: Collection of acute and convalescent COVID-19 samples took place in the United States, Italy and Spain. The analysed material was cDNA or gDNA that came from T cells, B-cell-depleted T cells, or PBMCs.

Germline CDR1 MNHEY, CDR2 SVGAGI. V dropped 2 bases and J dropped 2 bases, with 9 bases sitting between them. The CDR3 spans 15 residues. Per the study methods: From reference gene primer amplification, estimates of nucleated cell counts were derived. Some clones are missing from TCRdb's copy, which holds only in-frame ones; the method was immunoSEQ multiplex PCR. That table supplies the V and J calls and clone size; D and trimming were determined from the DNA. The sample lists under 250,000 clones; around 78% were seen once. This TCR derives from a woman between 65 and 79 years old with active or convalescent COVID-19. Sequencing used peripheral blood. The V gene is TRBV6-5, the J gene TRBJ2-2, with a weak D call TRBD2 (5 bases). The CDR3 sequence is CASSYQEGNTGELFF. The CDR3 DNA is TGTGCCAGCAGTTACCAAGAGGGAAACACCGGGGAGCTGTTTTTT.